One and the same sample provided the 26 T cell receptor beta chains below, sequenced in a study of OX40 agonist ivuxolimab in advanced cancers. Library method: the immunoSEQ multiplex PCR assay. The table was pulled from immuneACCESS by TCRdb, which kept in-frame rearrangements only. Such tables lose some clones; where checked, under half of the loss comes from unresolved V genes, and the rest has no known cause. Present in this sample are about 73,000 clones, about nine tenths of which were seen just once. The ten largest account for approximately 11% of the sample. The input for sequencing was CD4+ or CD8+ T cells sorted from blood, taken in a trial of the OX40 agonist ivuxolimab. The receptors come from an adult with an advanced solid tumor such as melanoma, head and neck, liver or kidney cancer.

The rearrangement uses TRBV25-1 and TRBJ1-1; D not certain. Germline CDR1 reads MGHDK; CDR2 reads SYGVNS. CDR3 size: 12 residues. Between the trimmed V and J ends, which lost 5 bases and 7 bases, there was a span of 11 bases. CDR3 residues: CASSPKGVEAFF. Here the CDR3 DNA reads TGTGCCAGCAGTCCTAAGGGAGTTGAAGCTTTCTTT.

The CDR3 is CASSLEGWPEAFF. CDR3 DNA: TGTGCCAGCAGCTTAGAGGGTTGGCCTGAAGCTTTCTTT. The rearrangement links TRBV7-9 to TRBJ1-1; D remains unclear. CDR3 length equals 13 residues. Germline V gives CDR1 SEHNR, CDR2 FQNEAQ (reference sequence). V lost 1 base and J 6 bases, leaving 9 bases between the germline ends.

The chain carries TRBV30 and TRBJ2-7; 7 bases are a match to TRBD1. V lost 7 bases to trimming and J lost 0 bases; unmatched junction nucleotides: 3. CDR1 and CDR2 from the germline V gene are GTSNPN and SVGIG (reference sequence). CDR3 length: 12 residues. Here the CDR3 reads CASNRGSYEQYF. Here the CDR3 DNA reads TGTGCCTCCAACAGGGGCTCCTACGAGCAGTACTTC.

The V call is TRBV9, the J call TRBJ2-1; TRBD2 might be the D (6 bases). The germline gives CDR1 SGDLS, CDR2 YYNGEE. The CDR3 contains 17 residues. Trimming left V 7 bases short and J 2 bases short, with 22 bases between. CDR3: CASERRDEVLPYNEQFF. The CDR3 DNA reads as TGTGCCAGCGAGAGGCGGGACGAGGTTTTACCCTACAATGAGCAGTTCTTC.

V is TRBV4-1 and J is TRBJ2-7; D is unclear. Germline CDR1 is MGHRA and CDR2 is YSYEKL. CDR3 length equals 15 residues. V was shortened by 5 bases and J by 3 bases, with 17 bases between the two germline ends. This CDR3 is CASSAVSSGLYEQYF. The CDR3 DNA follows: TGCGCCAGCAGCGCTGTGAGTTCGGGCCTCTACGAGCAGTACTTC.

The sample holds one count of this clone. V and J are TRBV7-2 and TRBJ2-7; D is unresolved. V lost 2 bases and J 2 bases, leaving 7 bases between the germline ends. CDR1 and CDR2 (germline): SGHTA, FQGNSA. This CDR3 has 13 amino acids. The CDR3 reads CASSLRITYEQYF. CDR3 bases: TGTGCCAGCAGCTTAAGGATTACCTACGAGCAGTACTTC.

This chain links TRBV30 with TRBJ2-1; 8 bases line up with TRBD1. Germline lookup yields CDR1 GTSNPN and CDR2 SVGIG (reference sequence). The length of the CDR3 is 14 residues. J lost 1 base, V lost 2 bases, and 1 base had no gene match. The CDR3 loop reads CAWSHRGSYNEQFF. CDR3 DNA: TGTGCCTGGAGTCACAGGGGGTCCTACAATGAGCAGTTCTTC.

The V call is TRBV7-9, the J call TRBJ1-4; perhaps TRBD1 as D (5 bases). V gave up 5 bases and J gave up 0 bases, with 7 bases separating them. From germline, CDR1 is SEHNR and CDR2 FQNEAQ (reference sequence). The CDR3 is 14 amino acids. CDR3 sequence (DNA): TGTGCCAGCAGCCCGACAGCAACTAATGAAAAACTGTTTTTT. Amino acid sequence: CASSPTATNEKLFF.

The chain uses TRBV27 and TRBJ2-7, with 9 positions matching TRBD1. There are 15 residues in the CDR3. V dropped 5 bases and J dropped 2; count of bases not matched to a gene: 7. The V gene's germline CDR1 is MNHEY and CDR2 SMNVEV (reference sequence). As DNA, the CDR3 is TGTGCCAGCAGTCCACTCCGGGACAGGGCCTACGAGCAGTACTTC. It is translated as CASSPLRDRAYEQYF.

V usage is TRBV28 and J usage is TRBJ2-7; possible D gene TRBD1, 5 bases. The germline V gene encodes CDR1 MDHEN and CDR2 SYDVKM. Between the trimmed V and J ends, which lost 2 bases and 4 bases, there was a span of 9 bases. The CDR3 runs 13 residues. In DNA, the CDR3 is TGTGCCAGCAGTTTAGCAGGGAAATACGAGCAGTACTTC. It encodes CASSLAGKYEQYF.

The chain joins TRBV5-5 to TRBJ2-1; D unresolved. V was shortened by 0 bases and J by 0 bases, with 7 bases between the two germline ends. The CDR3 is made up of 15 amino acids. Germline lookup yields CDR1 SGHKS and CDR2 YYEKEE (reference sequence). The CDR3 region is CASSLDSSSYNEQFF. In DNA form, the CDR3 reads TGTGCCAGCAGCTTGGACTCAAGCTCCTACAATGAGCAGTTCTTC. Filled out from reference TRBV5-5 and TRBJ2-1, the complete variable domain reads DAGVTQSPTHLIKTRGQQVTLRCSPISGHKSVSWYQQVLGQGPQFIFQYYEKEERGRGNFPDRFSARQFPNYSSELNVNALLLGDSALYLCASSLDSSSYNEQFFGPGTRLTVL.

This clone was counted between two and nine times. V usage is TRBV7-9 and J usage is TRBJ1-6; possibly TRBD1 for D (6 bases). Germline CDR1 reads SEHNR; CDR2 reads FQNEAQ (reference sequence). The CDR3 has 13 residues. The germline V and J ends were trimmed by 2 bases and 11 bases, with 10 bases remaining between them. As DNA, the CDR3 is TGTGCCAGCAGCTTAACACAGGGTGCACCCCTCCACTTT. Translated: CASSLTQGAPLHF.

This chain links TRBV28 with TRBJ2-2; 7 nucleotides agree with TRBD1. The germline V gene has CDR1 MDHEN and CDR2 SYDVKM. The CDR3 runs 14 residues. Losses at the gene ends were 3 bases for V and 3 bases for J; bases not matched to a gene: 1. CDR3 amino acids: CASSFTGDTGELFF. The CDR3 DNA sequence: TGTGCCAGCAGTTTTACAGGGGACACCGGGGAGCTGTTTTTT. Complete variable domain (other parts from reference TRBV28 and TRBJ2-2): DVKVTQSSRYLVKRTGEKVFLECVQDMDHENMFWYRQDPGLGLRLIYFSYDVKMKEKGDIPEGYSVSREKKERFSLILESASTNQTSMYLCASSFTGDTGELFFGEGSRLTVL.

The rearrangement joins TRBV7-9 to TRBJ2-1, with 9 bases fitting TRBD1. Germline CDR1 is SEHNR and CDR2 is FQNEAQ (reference sequence). V lost 1 base, J lost 8 bases, and 9 bases stayed unmatched. The CDR3 runs to 16 residues. CDR3 coding DNA: TGTGCCAGCAGCTTAGGGGGACAGGGCGTTCGCGATGAGCAGTTCTTC. Encoded protein: CASSLGGQGVRDEQFF.

CDR3 residues: CASSWTSSYNEQFF. The CDR3 region has the DNA TGTGCCAGCAGCTGGACTAGCTCCTACAATGAGCAGTTCTTC. The genes are TRBV5-4 and TRBJ2-1; TRBD2 matches 7 bases. From germline, CDR1 is SGHNT and CDR2 YYREEE (reference sequence). The CDR3 covers 14 residues. Losses at the gene ends were 3 bases for V and 0 bases for J; bases not matched to a gene: 0.

The J gene is TRBJ1-5, the V gene TRBV6-1; no clear D. The V end lost 2 bases, the J end lost 0 bases, and 8 bases lay between the germline ends. This CDR3 is 15 amino acids long. The germline gives CDR1 MNHNS, CDR2 SASEGT. The CDR3: CASSELQNSNQPQHF. The CDR3 DNA sequence: TGTGCCAGCAGTGAACTACAGAATAGCAATCAGCCCCAGCATTTT.

The chain couples TRBV6-1 to TRBJ2-7; 10 bases agree with TRBD1. The CDR3 is 14 residues long. Losses at the gene ends were 6 bases for V and 2 bases for J; bases not matched to a gene: 4. CDR1 and CDR2 from the germline V gene are MNHNS and SASEGT. CDR3 sequence reads: CASSEDRGAYEQYF. DNA of the CDR3: TGTGCCAGCAGCGAGGACAGGGGGGCCTACGAGCAGTACTTC.

The chain has TRBV9 and TRBJ2-1; no clear D. CDR3 size: 15 residues. V dropped 3 bases and J dropped 0 bases, with 10 bases sitting between them. From germline, CDR1 is SGDLS and CDR2 YYNGEE. CDR3: CASSEDIFSYNEQFF. CDR3 bases: TGTGCCAGCAGCGAAGACATATTCTCCTACAATGAGCAGTTCTTC.

The chain links TRBV29-1 to TRBJ1-1, with a weak D call TRBD1 (6 bases). The CDR3 runs 13 residues. Germline CDR1 and CDR2: SQVTM and ANQGSEA. Trimming took off 7 bases at V and 1 base at J, with 13 bases between the two ends. CDR3 DNA sequence: TGCAGCGCGGAACCCAGGGGGAACACTGAAGCTTTCTTT. Its translation: CSAEPRGNTEAFF.

The chain couples TRBV27 to TRBJ2-7; possibly TRBD2 for D (5 bases). The CDR3 sequence is 15 residues long. With 6 bases removed from V and 0 bases from J, the gap between germline ends came to 15 bases. Per germline, CDR1 MNHEY and CDR2 SMNVEV (reference sequence). This CDR3 reads CASSLDRLTSYEQYF. The CDR3 region has the DNA TGTGCCAGCAGCCTGGACCGACTAACCTCCTACGAGCAGTACTTC.

The chain employs TRBV4-1 and TRBJ2-1, with D possibly called TRBD1 or TRBD2 (5 bases each). V was trimmed by 1 base and J by 3 bases, leaving 13 bases between them. Germline CDR1 and CDR2: MGHRA and YSYEKL. The CDR3 is made up of 16 amino acids. The CDR3 DNA is TGCGCCAGCAGCCAAGCTTGGGGGATCCACTACAATGAGCAGTTCTTC. Encoded protein: CASSQAWGIHYNEQFF.

V gene TRBV7-9 combines with J gene TRBJ1-1; D possibly corresponds to TRBD1 (5 bases). The germline V gene encodes CDR1 SEHNR and CDR2 FQNEAQ (reference sequence). The germline V and J ends were trimmed by 3 bases and 11 bases, with 13 bases remaining between them. The CDR3 is 12 residues long. CDR3 nucleotides: TGTGCCAGCAGCTTCGAGGGGAAGTTGGCTTTCTTT. Translated, it gives CASSFEGKLAFF.

The J gene is TRBJ2-7, the V gene TRBV27; the D is unclear. The germline V gene has CDR1 MNHEY and CDR2 SMNVEV (reference sequence). The CDR3 sequence is 12 residues long. The ends were cut back, 5 bases at V and 0 bases at J, with 5 bases in the middle. In nucleotides, the CDR3 is TGTGCCAGCAGTGCGAACTCCTACGAGCAGTACTTC. Its translation is CASSANSYEQYF.

The J gene is TRBJ2-2, the V gene TRBV5-1; weak D call: TRBD1 (5 bases). The CDR3 covers 15 residues. V shed 0 bases and J shed 4 bases, with 10 bases lying between them. Germline lookup yields CDR1 SGHRS and CDR2 YFSETQ. The CDR3 bases are TGCGCCAGCAGCTTGGCCTCTGGGGCCACCGGGGAGCTGTTTTTT. Translating gives CASSLASGATGELFF.

This chain links TRBV10-1 with TRBJ2-5, with 7 bases fitting TRBD2. Germline V gene sequence: CDR1 WNHNN, CDR2 SYGVQD (reference sequence). The CDR3 is 15 amino acids. Unmatched junction bases numbered 8, after V lost 2 bases and J lost 5 bases. The CDR3 DNA reads TGCGCCAGCAGTGAGCGCCCGGGAGGTTTGGAGACCCAGTACTTC. Translating it yields CASSERPGGLETQYF.

The chain is built from TRBV27 and TRBJ2-1; TRBD2 matches 9 bases. With 2 bases clipped from V and 0 bases from J, the junction kept 11 bases outside the gene matches. CDR3 size: 19 residues. The germline V gene has CDR1 MNHEY and CDR2 SMNVEV (reference sequence). This CDR3 reads CASSLDAPGRGGSYNEQFF. The CDR3 bases are TGTGCCAGCAGTTTAGATGCCCCGGGGCGGGGGGGCTCCTACAATGAGCAGTTCTTC.